This paragraph covers one T cell receptor beta chain sequence. Its antigen is not identified. TCRdb passed the PCR reads through MiXCR, listing each CDR3 protein once. The sample lists approximately 500,000 distinct CDR3 sequences; roughly 25% were seen once. The data stem from a study of molecular identifiers for immune sequencing clone quantification. About the research overall: Four portions were sequenced after RNA from 20,000 or 100,000 naive CD8 cells was split five ways in replicates. The study, taken as a whole, reports: Highly expanded clones may be undercounted when identical TCR molecules share barcodes.

Germline assignment: CDR1 SGHRS and CDR2 YFSETQ. The CDR3 is made up of 15 amino acids. Losses at the gene ends were 4 bases for V and 1 base for J; bases not matched to a gene: 6. Sequencing libraries of naive CD8 cells derived from approximately 22,000 to 940,000 sorted cells with 10%, 30% or 50% RNA. CD8+CD4-CCR7+CD45RA+ cells were sorted as naive CD8 T cells. The chain couples TRBV5-1 to TRBJ2-5; TRBD2 agrees at 8 bases. The clonotype was recovered from a human donor in good health. Some libraries in this study had Jurkat cell RNA spiked in. The sample was naive CD8+ T cells from blood, with Jurkat cell RNA spiked in. This sample's subset: FACS-sorted CD8+CD4-CCR7+CD45RA+ naive T cells. The CDR3 spells CASSLLSGSQETQYF. The CDR3 region has the DNA TGCGCCAGCAGCCTCCTAAGCGGGAGCCAAGAGACCCAGTACTTC.